The 10 T cell receptor beta chains below come from one sample, sequenced in a study of cytomegalovirus exposure and HLA in healthy donors. PCR employed 60 Vbeta and 13 Jbeta primers. Profiling relied on immunoSEQ multiplex PCR, and the TCRdb table lists in-frame clones only, not all of them. Here the sample spans around 94,000 clones, approximately 78% being singletons. The sequenced sample consisted of PBMCs. The receptors derive from a male donor in good health and CMV-seropositive.

The chain couples TRBV6-1 to TRBJ2-5; D perhaps matches TRBD2 (6 bases). CDR3 length: 15 amino acids. Germline CDR1 MNHNS, CDR2 SASEGT. The V and J ends lost 4 bases and 5 bases respectively, with 17 bases between them. The CDR3 loop reads CASSAGTLRVETQYF. The DNA of the CDR3 is TGTGCCAGCAGTGCCGGGACTCTTAGAGTGGAGACCCAGTACTTC.

This chain joins TRBV28 and TRBJ2-7, with D tentatively TRBD2 (5 bases). The germline V gene has CDR1 MDHEN and CDR2 SYDVKM. This CDR3 has 15 amino acids. The ends were cut back, 1 base at V and 1 base at J, with 11 bases in the middle. CDR3 in amino acids: CASSLSRTGSYEQYF. In nucleotides, the CDR3 is TGTGCCAGCAGTTTATCTAGGACTGGTTCCTACGAGCAGTACTTC.

This clone was observed once. Here the CDR3 DNA reads TGTGCCAGCAGCCCTGGGACTAGCATCACCGGGGAGCTGTTTTTT. This gives the protein CASSPGTSITGELFF. V gene TRBV5-4 combines with J gene TRBJ2-2; 9 bases align to TRBD2. The germline V gene encodes CDR1 SGHNT and CDR2 YYREEE (reference sequence). The CDR3 is 15 residues long. V shed 4 bases and J 4 bases; nucleotides not matched to a gene: 5.

The chain employs TRBV14 and TRBJ2-1; tentatively, D is TRBD2 (5 bases). The CDR3 sequence is 17 residues long. Trimming pared 1 base from V and 0 bases from J, leaving 13 bases between. In germline, CDR1 is SGHDN, CDR2 FVKESK. The CDR3 reads CASSQGLRGSSYNEQFF. The CDR3 coding sequence is TGTGCCAGCAGCCAAGGTCTCCGGGGAAGCTCCTACAATGAGCAGTTCTTC.

The chain recombines TRBV5-4 with TRBJ2-1, with TRBD2 identical over 8 bases. V was pared by 6 bases and J by 3 bases, with 11 bases of the junction left unmatched. The V gene's germline CDR1 is SGHNT and CDR2 YYREEE (reference sequence). CDR3 length: 16 amino acids. The CDR3 DNA reads TGTGCCAGCAAGCGCGGGGGGACAAAAAACTACAATGAGCAGTTCTTC. Its translation is CASKRGGTKNYNEQFF.

The genes are TRBV6-5 and TRBJ2-5; the match to TRBD2 covers 11 bases. Losses at the gene ends were 2 bases for V and 4 bases for J; bases not matched to a gene: 0. The germline V gene has CDR1 MNHEY and CDR2 SVGAGI. CDR3 length equals 14 residues. The CDR3 is CASSYGTSGETQYF. The CDR3, as DNA: TGTGCCAGCAGTTACGGGACTAGCGGAGAGACCCAGTACTTC.

The rearrangement uses TRBV7-6 and TRBJ2-7; a weak D match, TRBD2 (6 bases). Germline CDR1 reads SGHVS; CDR2 reads FNYEAQ. The V end was cut by 1 base, the J end by 7 bases, with 11 bases between. The CDR3 spans 13 residues. The CDR3 coding sequence is TGTGCCAGCAGCTTAGTCGGAGGGGAGGAGCAGTACTTC. Translation gives CASSLVGGEEQYF.

The V call is TRBV19, the J call TRBJ1-1; 7 positions match TRBD1. From germline, CDR1 is LNHDA and CDR2 SQIVND (reference sequence). The CDR3 is 12 residues long. The trim removed 8 bases at V and 5 bases at J, leaving 5 bases unmatched. The CDR3, as DNA: TGTGCCAGTCGACAGGGAGGTACTGAAGCTTTCTTT. Translation gives CASRQGGTEAFF.

This chain joins TRBV27 and TRBJ2-1, with D maybe TRBD2 (5 bases). Between the trimmed V and J ends, which lost 5 bases and 6 bases, there was a span of 11 bases. Germline V gene lookup returns CDR1 MNHEY and CDR2 SMNVEV (reference sequence). The CDR3 spans 13 residues. Here the CDR3 reads CASSTEGPNEQFF. As DNA, the CDR3 is TGTGCCAGCAGTACCGAGGGTCCCAATGAGCAGTTCTTC.

V usage is TRBV5-1 and J usage is TRBJ1-2; D might be TRBD1 (6 bases). This CDR3 is built from 15 residues. Trimming pared 4 bases from V and 8 bases from J, leaving 21 bases between. Looked up from germline, CDR1 is SGHRS and CDR2 is YFSETQ. The CDR3, as DNA: TGCGCCAGCAGCATTACAGGGAATCTATGGGAAGGCTACACCTTC. Amino acid sequence: CASSITGNLWEGYTF.